The following is a T cell receptor (beta chain) sequence with its context. These data belong to a study of blood T cell repertoires in COVID-19. TCRdb's copy holds only in-frame clones and misses some; the assay was immunoSEQ multiplex PCR. The data contain roughly 140,000 clones, approximately 86% of them singletons. There are 16 residues in the CDR3. V lost 3 bases to trimming and J lost 7 bases; unmatched junction nucleotides: 9. Germline V gene lookup returns CDR1 KGHSH and CDR2 LQKENI. The rearrangement uses TRBV18 and TRBJ2-1; 10 nucleotides match TRBD2. The receptor was isolated from a woman in her 40s who had recovered from COVID-19. Specimen: PBMCs or T cells enriched from blood (not recorded which). The CDR3, as DNA: TGTGCCAGCTCACCCCGAGGAGCGGGGGGGCAAAATGAGCAGTTCTTC. This encodes CASSPRGAGGQNEQFF.